These T cell receptor beta chains were read from a single sample in a study of blood T cell repertoires in COVID-19. The data were produced by immunoSEQ multiplex PCR, yet TCRdb's version contains in-frame clones alone and is incomplete. Of some 190,000 clones in the sample, 85% to 90% were seen once. The sample was peripheral blood. The receptors derive from an older woman with acute or convalescent COVID-19. Both conserved end residues are part of each CDR3. The D gene is left open where the match is weak. Clone size is not always given. Where it is, it says once, few, many or a class for expanded clones.

clone size	J gene	D gene	V gene	CDR3 DNA	CDR3 protein
NA	TRBJ1-4	NA	TRBV6-5	TGTGCCAGCTATCAGGGCCCAACTAATGAAAAACTGTTTTTT	CASYQGPTNEKLFF
NA	TRBJ2-1	NA	TRBV24-1	TGTGCCACCAGTGATCCGACAGACGTCGGCAATGAGCAGTTCTTC	CATSDPTDVGNEQFF
NA	TRBJ1-1	TRBD1	TRBV19	TGTGCCAGTAGTGCCGGGGACAGGGGGGGTCGGAACACTGAAGCTTTCTTT	CASSAGDRGGRNTEAFF
NA	TRBJ2-1	TRBD1	TRBV5-1	TGCGCCAGCAGCTTACAGGGGGTAACCTACAATGAGCAGTTCTTC	CASSLQGVTYNEQFF
once	TRBJ2-2	TRBD2	TRBV11-2	TGTGCCAGCGGTGGACTAGCGGGAGTTCAGAACACCGGGGAGCTGTTTTTT	CASGGLAGVQNTGELFF
NA	TRBJ1-2	NA	TRBV25-1	TGTGCCAGCAGTGATTCCCCGGAGATCTATGGCTACACCTTC	CASSDSPEIYGYTF
NA	TRBJ2-1	NA	TRBV2	TGTGCCAGCAGTTACGGTAGCTTTAACAATGAGCAGTTCTTC	CASSYGSFNNEQFF
NA	TRBJ1-4	NA	TRBV2	TGTGCCAGCAGTGAAGGGGGCTCTGGGGAAAAACTGTTTTTT	CASSEGGSGEKLFF
NA	TRBJ2-1	TRBD2	TRBV19	TGTGCCAGTAGTTTGACTAGCGGGAGCCTACCCTACAATGAGCAGTTCTTC	CASSLTSGSLPYNEQFF
NA	TRBJ1-4	TRBD1	TRBV5-1	TGCGCCAGCAGCTCTAAGGGGGCGTCTAATGAAAAACTGTTTTTT	CASSSKGASNEKLFF
NA	TRBJ1-1	TRBD1	TRBV19	TGTGCCAGTATGGAACCGGGACAGGGGAGCACTGAAGCTTTCTTT	CASMEPGQGSTEAFF
NA	TRBJ2-7	NA	TRBV9	TGTGCCAGCAGCGTAGGGATAGCGCCCTACGAGCAGTACTTC	CASSVGIAPYEQYF
NA	TRBJ1-1	NA	TRBV29-1	TGCAGCGTGGAAGACAGATCGAACACTGAAGCTTTCTTT	CSVEDRSNTEAFF
once	TRBJ2-5	NA	TRBV13	TGTGCCAGCAGCTGGGAGCTAGGTCGGCAAGAGACCCAGTACTTC	CASSWELGRQETQYF
NA	TRBJ2-1	TRBD1	TRBV12-3/TRBV12-4	TGTGCCAGCAGTCTACAGGGGGATGAGCAGTTCTTC	CASSLQGDEQFF
once	TRBJ1-1	NA	TRBV30	TGTGCCTGGAGTATAAAGACTCCCTCGAACACTGAAGCTTTCTTT	CAWSIKTPSNTEAFF
NA	TRBJ1-6	NA	TRBV5-1	TGCGCCAGCAGCTTTGGCGTAGCCAGGGGTTCACCCCTCCACTTT	CASSFGVARGSPLHF
few	TRBJ1-2	TRBD1	TRBV5-4	TGTGCCAGCAGCTTGGAAACTAGACAGGGGCTGAACTATGGCTACACCTTC	CASSLETRQGLNYGYTF
NA	TRBJ1-2	TRBD1	TRBV20-1	TGCAGTGCTAGTACCTTAAGGGGGCGCGAGGGCTACACCTTC	CSASTLRGREGYTF
NA	TRBJ1-1	NA	TRBV5-1	TGCGCCAGCAGCTTGGACCGATCCTCCTCGGGGGGGGTAGCTTTCTTT	CASSLDRSSSGGVAFF
NA	TRBJ1-3	TRBD1	TRBV7-6	TGTGCCAGCAGCTTAGCGGCCTCGACAGGGGGGACTGGAAACACCATATATTTT	CASSLAASTGGTGNTIYF
few	TRBJ2-1	NA	TRBV10-3	TGTGCCATCATGAGGGCAGGGGATGAGCAGTTCTTC	CAIMRAGDEQFF
NA	TRBJ1-2	NA	TRBV7-2	TGTGCCAGCAGTCGAACAGCCTCCGTGCCTAACTATGGCTACACCTTC	CASSRTASVPNYGYTF
NA	TRBJ1-6	TRBD1	TRBV14	TGTGCCAGCAGCCAAGAGGTCAGGGGGCTATCACCCCTCCACTTT	CASSQEVRGLSPLHF
NA	TRBJ1-1	TRBD1	TRBV5-1	TGCGCCAGCAGCTTGGAGGGACAGAAGAACACTGAAGCTTTCTTT	CASSLEGQKNTEAFF
NA	TRBJ2-7	TRBD1	TRBV7-8	TGTGCCAGCAGCTCCTGGACAGGGGACTCCTACGAGCAGTACTTC	CASSSWTGDSYEQYF
NA	TRBJ1-5	NA	TRBV9	TGTGCCAGCAGCGTCGGGGGAGCCAATCAGCCCCAGCATTTT	CASSVGGANQPQHF
few	TRBJ1-1	NA	TRBV11-3	TGTGCCAGCAGCTTAGGACAGAAGGCTTTCTTT	CASSLGQKAFF
NA	TRBJ1-2	NA	TRBV7-8	TGTGCCAGCAGCTTATCCCGACAGCAGCCTAACTATGGCTACACCTTC	CASSLSRQQPNYGYTF
NA	TRBJ1-2	NA	TRBV2	TGTGCCAGCAGTGATCCCCCAGGGATCTATGGCTACACCTTC	CASSDPPGIYGYTF
NA	TRBJ2-5	NA	TRBV3-1/TRBV3-2	TGTGCCAGCAGCCAAGATCGGGAGACCCAGTACTTC	CASSQDRETQYF
NA	TRBJ2-5	TRBD2	TRBV12-3/TRBV12-4	TGTGCCAGCAGCGGGACTATCCAAGAGACCCAGTACTTC	CASSGTIQETQYF
NA	TRBJ2-1	NA	TRBV7-3	TGTGCCAGCAGCTTAACGGGTTCAGGGTCCTACAATGAGCAGTTCTTC	CASSLTGSGSYNEQFF
NA	TRBJ2-3	NA	TRBV7-3	TGTGCCAGCAGCTCCTATACAGATACGCAGTATTTT	CASSSYTDTQYF
NA	TRBJ2-3	NA	TRBV7-8	TGTGCCAGCAGCATCATGGGGGCGGGAGCCCCAGATACGCAGTATTTT	CASSIMGAGAPDTQYF
NA	TRBJ1-2	NA	TRBV3-1/TRBV3-2	TGTGCCAGCAGCCAGTCCTGGGAGTACGGCTACACCTTC	CASSQSWEYGYTF
once	TRBJ1-2	TRBD1	TRBV6-6	TGTGCCAGCAGTTCCCGACAGGGCCACTATGGCTACACCTTC	CASSSRQGHYGYTF
NA	TRBJ2-1	TRBD2	TRBV30	TGTGCCTGGATCCCAGCGGGAGGCGGGAGTGAGCAGTTCTTC	CAWIPAGGGSEQFF
once	TRBJ2-3	NA	TRBV19	TGTGCCAGTACCCACCCGACTAGGACAGATACGCAGTATTTT	CASTHPTRTDTQYF
NA	TRBJ2-1	NA	TRBV30	TGTGCCTGGAGGCAAGGGGCCTACAATGAGCAGTTCTTC	CAWRQGAYNEQFF